Listed below are T cell receptor beta chains from one sample, sequenced in a study of regulatory T cells in long-lasting Graves disease. TCRdb re-called the multiplex PCR reads through MiXCR, storing one row per CDR3 protein. The table lists 650,000 to 700,000 distinct CDR3 sequences, roughly 30% of them singletons. The starting material was peripheral blood mononuclear cells (PBMCs), obtained when the disease was refractory, from a patient treated with antithyroid drugs. The receptor source for this set is a female donor with Graves disease. CDR3s include the opening cysteine and the closing phenylalanine or tryptophan.

TRBV29-1	TRBJ2-5	CSVETLREEQETQYF
TRBV16	TRBJ1-6	CASSQSPGKGSPLHF
TRBV6-1	TRBJ2-7	CASPGTGSSYEQYF
TRBV12-3/TRBV12-4	TRBJ1-2	CASSPRTVPGYTF
TRBV2	TRBJ1-6	CASSENNSPLHF
TRBV6-2/TRBV6-3	TRBJ1-1	CATVPDQGLSTEAFF
TRBV2	TRBJ2-7	CASSPTSGLAYEQYF
TRBV20-1	TRBJ2-2	CSARGLPGLAGNTGELFF
TRBV9	TRBJ1-1	CASSVDDTEAFF
TRBV30	TRBJ1-1	CAWSVPRTVNTEAFF
TRBV7-2	TRBJ1-2	CASSYRGPPGGYGYTF
TRBV12-3/TRBV12-4	TRBJ2-6	CAGSPGQGSTGANVLTF
TRBV12-3/TRBV12-4	TRBJ1-5	CASSRGGGRYRVEGQPQHF
TRBV7-9	TRBJ2-5	CASSLVSSAVQETQYF
TRBV7-7	TRBJ2-5	CASSLEARVEETQYF
TRBV2	TRBJ1-1	CASSEVRQGEAFF
TRBV2	TRBJ2-2	CASSESGTGELFF
TRBV7-9	TRBJ1-1	CASSLAAGFLEAFF
TRBV28	TRBJ1-1	CASSSNRVQAFF
TRBV20-1	TRBJ1-2	CSARESGTGFKVVGYGYTF
TRBV11-2	TRBJ2-5	CASSLNMETQYF
TRBV5-1	TRBJ1-1	CASSTGSGFLGTEAFF
TRBV29-1	TRBJ2-1	CSVRTGTGHNEQFF
TRBV3-1	TRBJ1-1	CASSSRQLNTEAFF
TRBV7-2	TRBJ1-2	CASSLPVRQGYTF
TRBV29-1	TRBJ2-2	CSASARDGELFF
TRBV11-2	TRBJ2-3	CASSSVAGGTFDTQYF
TRBV20-1	TRBJ1-4	CSATATNEKLFF
TRBV6-9	TRBJ1-5	CASSSGTGRFQPQHF
TRBV4-1	TRBJ1-1	CASSQGPGQGARAFF
TRBV28	TRBJ1-1	CASSFVSNTEAFF
TRBV16	TRBJ1-1	CASSHGGQPEAFF
TRBV7-9	TRBJ1-2	CASSPLDRGGYTF
TRBV29-1	TRBJ1-1	CSVEDRSNTEAFF
TRBV12-3/TRBV12-4	TRBJ1-5	CASSSLQRHWGNQPQHF
TRBV29-1	TRBJ1-2	CSVIRGQGISGYTF
TRBV12-3/TRBV12-4	TRBJ2-7	CASSLAESSYEQYF
TRBV5-1	TRBJ1-1	CASSLAQGGQTEAFF
TRBV27	TRBJ1-5	CASSFRTPQGSGNQPQHF
TRBV19	TRBJ1-1	CASSSASPLEAFF